This is a list of T cell receptor beta chains from one sample in a study of CD8+ T cells in alopecia areata. TCRdb keeps only in-frame clones here, not all; method: immunoSEQ multiplex PCR. This table holds fewer than 100,000 clones, about two thirds found once. This specimen consisted of CD8+ T cells sorted from blood, obtained around week 46, from a patient treated with tofacitinib. The origin of the receptors is a human donor with alopecia areata. The CDR3 runs from the conserved cysteine through the conserved F or W. A D gene is named only where the DNA matches it firmly. For some rows the clone size is stated as once, few or many, or as a class when expanded; others skip it.

J gene: TRBJ2-5
D gene: NA
clone size: NA
V gene: TRBV11-2
CDR3 length: 14
CDR3 protein: CASSLAGSRRPQYF
CDR3 DNA: TGTGCCAGCAGCTTAGCAGGGAGTCGTAGACCCCAGTACTTC

J gene: TRBJ2-7
D gene: NA
clone size: few
V gene: TRBV10-3
CDR3 length: 12
CDR3 protein: CAISGDSYEQYF
CDR3 DNA: TGTGCCATCAGTGGCGACTCCTACGAGCAGTACTTC

J gene: TRBJ2-5
D gene: NA
clone size: NA
V gene: TRBV9
CDR3 length: 15
CDR3 protein: CASSVGLGGQETQYF
CDR3 DNA: TGTGCCAGCAGCGTAGGGCTGGGTGGGCAAGAGACCCAGTACTTC

J gene: TRBJ2-7
D gene: NA
clone size: NA
V gene: TRBV27
CDR3 length: 12
CDR3 protein: CASSSGHYEQYF
CDR3 DNA: TGTGCCAGCAGTTCGGGACACTACGAGCAGTACTTC

J gene: TRBJ2-2
D gene: TRBD2
clone size: NA
V gene: TRBV30
CDR3 length: 14
CDR3 protein: CALLAGGSMRELFF
CDR3 DNA: TGTGCCTTACTAGCGGGGGGGAGTATGCGGGAGCTGTTTTTT

J gene: TRBJ1-4
D gene: NA
clone size: NA
V gene: TRBV7-9
CDR3 length: 15
CDR3 protein: CASSPGITTNEKLFF
CDR3 DNA: TGTGCCAGCAGCCCCGGGATCACAACTAATGAAAAACTGTTTTTT

J gene: TRBJ2-4
D gene: TRBD1
clone size: NA
V gene: TRBV13
CDR3 length: 15
CDR3 protein: CASSLGGTGSDIQYF
CDR3 DNA: TGTGCCAGCAGCTTAGGAGGGACAGGGTCAGACATTCAGTACTTC

J gene: TRBJ2-7
D gene: TRBD2
clone size: once
V gene: TRBV7-9
CDR3 length: 15
CDR3 protein: CASSSIAGGPSEQYF
CDR3 DNA: TGTGCCAGCAGCTCCATAGCGGGGGGGCCTTCCGAGCAGTACTTC

J gene: TRBJ2-3
D gene: TRBD1
clone size: NA
V gene: TRBV29-1
CDR3 length: 15
CDR3 protein: CSVNPTGQITDTQYF
CDR3 DNA: TGCAGCGTGAATCCTACGGGACAGATCACAGATACGCAGTATTTT

J gene: TRBJ2-4
D gene: NA
clone size: NA
V gene: TRBV29-1
CDR3 length: 11
CDR3 protein: CSVERDGIQYF
CDR3 DNA: TGCAGCGTTGAACGAGATGGCATTCAGTACTTC

J gene: TRBJ2-1
D gene: TRBD2
clone size: NA
V gene: TRBV4-3
CDR3 length: 16
CDR3 protein: CASSRLTGGAGNEQFF
CDR3 DNA: TGCGCCAGCAGCCGACTGACCGGGGGGGCCGGGAATGAGCAGTTCTTC

J gene: TRBJ1-2
D gene: NA
clone size: few
V gene: TRBV7-9
CDR3 length: 13
CDR3 protein: CASSLGEGYGYTF
CDR3 DNA: TGTGCCAGCAGCTTAGGGGAAGGCTATGGCTACACCTTC

J gene: TRBJ2-7
D gene: NA
clone size: NA
V gene: TRBV5-6
CDR3 length: 13
CDR3 protein: CASSPDGYYEQYF
CDR3 DNA: TGTGCCAGCAGCCCTGACGGCTACTACGAGCAGTACTTC

J gene: TRBJ2-7
D gene: NA
clone size: NA
V gene: TRBV6-1
CDR3 length: 12
CDR3 protein: CASSESAHEQYF
CDR3 DNA: TGTGCCAGCAGTGAATCGGCCCACGAGCAGTACTTC

J gene: TRBJ2-7
D gene: NA
clone size: NA
V gene: TRBV7-9
CDR3 length: 13
CDR3 protein: CASSLPGSYEQYF
CDR3 DNA: TGTGCCAGCAGCCTTCCAGGGAGCTACGAGCAGTACTTC

J gene: TRBJ1-2
D gene: TRBD1
clone size: NA
V gene: TRBV9
CDR3 length: 15
CDR3 protein: CASTETGTGANGYTF
CDR3 DNA: TGTGCCAGCACCGAAACTGGGACAGGGGCAAATGGCTACACCTTC

J gene: TRBJ1-2
D gene: NA
clone size: NA
V gene: TRBV4-3
CDR3 length: 17
CDR3 protein: CASSQEPAAGTNYGYTF
CDR3 DNA: TGCGCCAGCAGCCAAGAACCAGCAGCCGGGACCAACTATGGCTACACCTTC

J gene: TRBJ2-7
D gene: NA
clone size: NA
V gene: TRBV12-5
CDR3 length: 13
CDR3 protein: CASGLTGVHEQYF
CDR3 DNA: TGTGCTAGTGGTTTGACCGGGGTCCACGAGCAGTACTTC

J gene: TRBJ2-3
D gene: NA
clone size: NA
V gene: TRBV27
CDR3 length: 15
CDR3 protein: CASIGTSSSTDTQYF
CDR3 DNA: TGTGCCAGCATTGGGACATCTTCTAGCACAGATACGCAGTATTTT

J gene: TRBJ2-3
D gene: TRBD1
clone size: NA
V gene: TRBV5-1
CDR3 length: 15
CDR3 protein: CASGAGTGERDTQYF
CDR3 DNA: TGCGCCAGCGGTGCTGGGACAGGGGAACGAGATACGCAGTATTTT